This TCR beta chain was sequenced during a study of T-cell reconstitution after alpha-beta-depleted transplantation in children. Preparing the TCRbeta library involved the use of unique molecular identifiers. TCRdb re-analysed the PCR reads in MiXCR, keeping a single row per CDR3 protein. The top ten hold 23% of the sample, which has 250,000 to 300,000 distinct CDR3 sequences, 9.5% to 13% seen once. This clonotype was seen many times. This specimen was peripheral blood, taken 180 days after TCRalphabeta/CD19-depleted stem cell transplant. This receptor was obtained from a male patient aged 2-9 years who had a stem cell transplant for chronic granulomatous disease, so the T cells may come from the graft donor.

CDR3 nucleotides: TGTGCCAGCAGCACCGGGACTAGGTCCTACGAGCAGTACTTC. It specifies CASSTGTRSYEQYF. The genes are TRBV7-6 and TRBJ2-7; TRBD2 matches at 8 bases. Losses at the gene ends were 5 bases for V and 1 base for J; bases not matched to a gene: 4. CDR3 length: 14 residues. Germline assignment: CDR1 SGHVS and CDR2 FNYEAQ.